The 32 T cell receptor beta chains presented below share a single source sample, sequenced in a study of CXCR3-negative and CXCR3-positive naive CD8 T cells. UMI-tagged TRB cDNA libraries were built via 5' RACE. No DNA is given; TCRdb re-called the 5' RACE reads and lists each CDR3 protein once. This specimen shows roughly 48,000 distinct CDR3 sequences; the ten leading clones hold 15%. Sequenced sample: memory CD8+ T cells from blood. The receptor set was obtained from a human donor in good health. Some clones in this sample may be carry-over from other donors' samples.

The chain combines TRBV6-1 with TRBJ2-1; checking the TCRdb D call of TRBD2 is not possible without DNA. The CDR3 spans 14 residues. Germline-derived CDR1 and CDR2 are MNHNS and SASEGT. The CDR3 protein is CASSERAESNEQFF.

V usage is TRBV4-2 and J usage is TRBJ2-3; TCRdb returns TRBD2, unconfirmable since there is no DNA. This CDR3 spans 19 amino acids. The germline V gene encodes CDR1 LGHNA and CDR2 YNFKEQ. CDR3 sequence reads: CASSQEELAGGQGTDTQYF.

This chain links TRBV12-3 or TRBV12-4 with TRBJ2-1; TCRdb's D call, TRBD2, is unchecked because there is no DNA. The CDR3 spans 11 residues. CDR3 protein: CASRDGGGWFF.

CDR3 protein: CASSLEGAEQFF. The chain is built from TRBV28 and TRBJ2-1; TCRdb gives TRBD1 as the D gene, but with no DNA this cannot be confirmed. This CDR3 is 12 amino acids long. Per the germline V gene, CDR1 is MDHEN and CDR2 is SYDVKM.

The chain links TRBV6-5 to TRBJ2-2; the TCRdb call, TRBD1, lacks DNA for checking. CDR1 MNHEY and CDR2 SVGAGI come from the germline V gene. This CDR3 spans 16 amino acids. CDR3 in amino acids: CASSYRRRGDTGELFF.

This chain uses TRBV19 with TRBJ2-7; lacking DNA, the TRBD1 call made by TCRdb goes unchecked. CDR3 length: 13 residues. From germline, CDR1 is LNHDA and CDR2 SQIVND (reference sequence). CDR3: CASSFGQTYEQYF.

This chain uses TRBV3-1 with TRBJ2-7; no DNA is available, so the TRBD2 call from TCRdb remains unchecked. This CDR3 has 15 residues. Germline V lookup: CDR1 LGHDT, CDR2 YNNKEL (reference sequence). The CDR3 protein is CASSQLAGANYEQYF.

CDR3 sequence reads: CASSQAGPPDEQYF. The rearrangement joins TRBV3-1 to TRBJ2-7; the TRBD1 assignment by TCRdb is unverifiable without DNA. This CDR3 has 14 residues. CDR1 and CDR2 (germline): LGHDT, YNNKEL (reference sequence).

V usage is TRBV29-1 and J usage is TRBJ2-5. Germline V gives CDR1 SQVTM, CDR2 ANQGSEA. The CDR3 runs to 13 residues. The CDR3 sequence is CSVDTDGQETQYF. The variable domain in full, with the rest retrieved from reference TRBV29-1 and TRBJ2-5, is SAVISQKPSRDICQRGTSLTIQCQVDSQVTMMFWYRQQPGQSLTLIATANQGSEATYESGFVIDKFPISRPNLTFSTLTVSNMSPEDSSIYLCSVDTDGQETQYFGPGTRLLVL.

The rearrangement joins TRBV6-2 or TRBV6-3 to TRBJ2-7; TCRdb selects TRBD1, and the lack of DNA leaves this call unchecked. Germline V CDR1 and CDR2: MNHEY, SVGEGT. CDR3 size: 15 residues. CDR3 residues: CASSYLQGSSYEQYF.

The genes are TRBV28 and TRBJ2-7; there is no DNA to check the TCRdb D call of TRBD2. The germline V gene has CDR1 MDHEN and CDR2 SYDVKM. CDR3 length: 15 amino acids. CDR3: CASSERGGGPYEQYF. The complete variable domain, with remaining parts taken from reference TRBV28 and TRBJ2-7, reads DVKVTQSSRYLVKRTGEKVFLECVQDMDHENMFWYRQDPGLGLRLIYFSYDVKMKEKGDIPEGYSVSREKKERFSLILESASTNQTSMYLCASSERGGGPYEQYFGPGTRLTVT.

The CDR3 loop reads CATSRDSGGDGYIQYF. The rearrangement uses TRBV15 and TRBJ2-4; TCRdb reports TRBD1, a call that lacks DNA to check it against. The germline V gene has CDR1 LNHNV and CDR2 YYDKDF (reference sequence). The CDR3 has 16 amino acids.

The V gene is TRBV7-9, the J gene TRBJ2-5; the TRBD1 assignment by TCRdb is unverifiable without DNA. The CDR3 is made up of 15 amino acids. Germline lookup yields CDR1 SEHNR and CDR2 FQNEAQ (reference sequence). CDR3 in amino acids: CASSLGPGRQETQYF.

The chain has TRBV11-2 and TRBJ2-7; TCRdb calls TRBD1, which cannot be checked without DNA. Germline values: CDR1 SGHAT, CDR2 FQNNGV. The CDR3 length is 12 residues. CDR3: CASSGSGYEQYF.

This sequence joins TRBV14 and TRBJ2-5. CDR3 length equals 14 residues. Looked up from germline, CDR1 is SGHDN and CDR2 is FVKESK. The chain's CDR3 is CASSQVHVLETQYF.

The chain combines TRBV2 with TRBJ2-3; TCRdb designates TRBD1, a call that cannot be tested without DNA. Germline lookup yields CDR1 SNHLY and CDR2 FYNNEI. The CDR3 loop spans 14 amino acids. CDR3: CALEKREGADTQYF.

The chain uses TRBV20-1 and TRBJ2-1; TCRdb indicates TRBD2, and absent DNA this call remains unverified. The CDR3 runs to 16 residues. Germline V lookup: CDR1 DFQATT, CDR2 SNEGSKA (reference sequence). The CDR3 loop is CSARELVSPARGEQFF.

The rearrangement joins TRBV6-2 or TRBV6-3 to TRBJ2-1; the TCRdb D gene call, TRBD2, has no DNA to confirm it. Germline CDR1 MNHEY, CDR2 SVGEGT. The length of the CDR3 is 16 residues. The CDR3 loop is CASSYLDPSSYNEQFF.

This chain uses TRBV6-6 with TRBJ2-3. Per the germline V gene, CDR1 is MNHNY and CDR2 is SVGAGI (reference sequence). This CDR3 comprises 13 residues. This CDR3 reads CASSYTRPDTQYF.

V usage is TRBV28 and J usage is TRBJ2-1. CDR1 is MDHEN, CDR2 SYDVKM, per germline. This CDR3 spans 13 amino acids. CDR3 sequence reads: CASSLKQYNEQFF.

The chain couples TRBV2 to TRBJ2-4; TCRdb designates TRBD1, a call that cannot be tested without DNA. The CDR3 sequence is 15 residues long. From germline, CDR1 is SNHLY and CDR2 FYNNEI. The chain's CDR3 is CASSESGQGLSIQYF.

V gene TRBV27 combines with J gene TRBJ2-3. CDR1 is MNHEY, CDR2 SMNVEV, per germline (reference sequence). The CDR3 totals 15 residues. CDR3 sequence reads: CASRKLWSSTDTQYF.

V gene TRBV6-2 or TRBV6-3 combines with J gene TRBJ2-7; the D call of TRBD1 rests on TCRdb alone, since no DNA is present to check it. The CDR3 totals 14 residues. Germline-derived CDR1 and CDR2 are MNHEY and SVGEGT. CDR3 protein: CASSYEGITYEQYF.

J is TRBJ2-1 and V is TRBV4-3. Germline values: CDR1 LGHNA, CDR2 YSLEER. The CDR3 length is 19 residues. The CDR3 loop is CASSQDQANPDPIPNEQFF.

The chain is built from TRBV7-2 and TRBJ1-2; TCRdb proposes TRBD1, but this gene call is untestable without DNA. CDR1 SGHTA and CDR2 FQGNSA come from the germline V gene. The CDR3 extends over 13 amino acids. The CDR3 region is CASSVTGGSGYTF.

The CDR3 protein is CASSESPGTGDDEQFF. The chain couples TRBV6-4 to TRBJ2-1; TCRdb's D gene call, TRBD1, goes unchecked for lack of DNA. CDR1 and CDR2 from the germline V gene are MRHNA and SNTAGT. The CDR3 is 16 residues long.

The chain is built from TRBV5-5 and TRBJ2-5. This CDR3 is 14 amino acids long. The germline gives CDR1 SGHKS, CDR2 YYEKEE (reference sequence). CDR3 sequence reads: CASSSTAGQETQYF.

V gene TRBV20-1 combines with J gene TRBJ2-1; TCRdb indicates TRBD2, and absent DNA this call remains unverified. The CDR3 is 14 amino acids. The germline CDR1 and CDR2 sequences are DFQATT and SNEGSKA (reference sequence). CDR3 loop: CSVLTSGKGNEQFF.

The rearrangement links TRBV6-5 to TRBJ1-1. Germline V gives CDR1 MNHEY, CDR2 SVGAGI. The CDR3 consists of 14 residues. CDR3 in amino acids: CASSYSETHTEAFF.

The chain combines TRBV12-3 or TRBV12-4 with TRBJ2-1; TCRdb returns TRBD1, unconfirmable since there is no DNA. CDR3 length: 12 amino acids. The CDR3 loop is CASSFGGHEQFF.

V is TRBV7-2 and J is TRBJ2-7; TCRdb indicates TRBD1, and absent DNA this call remains unverified. This CDR3 is built from 18 residues. Germline V gene lookup returns CDR1 SGHTA and CDR2 FQGNSA. CDR3 loop: CASSLVPTWGSMSYEQYF. The variable domain in full, with the rest retrieved from reference TRBV7-2 and TRBJ2-7, is GAGVSQSPSNKVTEKGKDVELRCDPISGHTALYWYRQSLGQGLEFLIYFQGNSAPDKSGLPSDRFSAERTGGSVSTLTIQRTQQEDSAVYLCASSLVPTWGSMSYEQYFGPGTRLTVT.

The rearrangement links TRBV6-4 to TRBJ2-1. Per germline, CDR1 MRHNA and CDR2 SNTAGT. The CDR3 has 14 amino acids. CDR3 sequence reads: CASSDGSSYNEQFF.